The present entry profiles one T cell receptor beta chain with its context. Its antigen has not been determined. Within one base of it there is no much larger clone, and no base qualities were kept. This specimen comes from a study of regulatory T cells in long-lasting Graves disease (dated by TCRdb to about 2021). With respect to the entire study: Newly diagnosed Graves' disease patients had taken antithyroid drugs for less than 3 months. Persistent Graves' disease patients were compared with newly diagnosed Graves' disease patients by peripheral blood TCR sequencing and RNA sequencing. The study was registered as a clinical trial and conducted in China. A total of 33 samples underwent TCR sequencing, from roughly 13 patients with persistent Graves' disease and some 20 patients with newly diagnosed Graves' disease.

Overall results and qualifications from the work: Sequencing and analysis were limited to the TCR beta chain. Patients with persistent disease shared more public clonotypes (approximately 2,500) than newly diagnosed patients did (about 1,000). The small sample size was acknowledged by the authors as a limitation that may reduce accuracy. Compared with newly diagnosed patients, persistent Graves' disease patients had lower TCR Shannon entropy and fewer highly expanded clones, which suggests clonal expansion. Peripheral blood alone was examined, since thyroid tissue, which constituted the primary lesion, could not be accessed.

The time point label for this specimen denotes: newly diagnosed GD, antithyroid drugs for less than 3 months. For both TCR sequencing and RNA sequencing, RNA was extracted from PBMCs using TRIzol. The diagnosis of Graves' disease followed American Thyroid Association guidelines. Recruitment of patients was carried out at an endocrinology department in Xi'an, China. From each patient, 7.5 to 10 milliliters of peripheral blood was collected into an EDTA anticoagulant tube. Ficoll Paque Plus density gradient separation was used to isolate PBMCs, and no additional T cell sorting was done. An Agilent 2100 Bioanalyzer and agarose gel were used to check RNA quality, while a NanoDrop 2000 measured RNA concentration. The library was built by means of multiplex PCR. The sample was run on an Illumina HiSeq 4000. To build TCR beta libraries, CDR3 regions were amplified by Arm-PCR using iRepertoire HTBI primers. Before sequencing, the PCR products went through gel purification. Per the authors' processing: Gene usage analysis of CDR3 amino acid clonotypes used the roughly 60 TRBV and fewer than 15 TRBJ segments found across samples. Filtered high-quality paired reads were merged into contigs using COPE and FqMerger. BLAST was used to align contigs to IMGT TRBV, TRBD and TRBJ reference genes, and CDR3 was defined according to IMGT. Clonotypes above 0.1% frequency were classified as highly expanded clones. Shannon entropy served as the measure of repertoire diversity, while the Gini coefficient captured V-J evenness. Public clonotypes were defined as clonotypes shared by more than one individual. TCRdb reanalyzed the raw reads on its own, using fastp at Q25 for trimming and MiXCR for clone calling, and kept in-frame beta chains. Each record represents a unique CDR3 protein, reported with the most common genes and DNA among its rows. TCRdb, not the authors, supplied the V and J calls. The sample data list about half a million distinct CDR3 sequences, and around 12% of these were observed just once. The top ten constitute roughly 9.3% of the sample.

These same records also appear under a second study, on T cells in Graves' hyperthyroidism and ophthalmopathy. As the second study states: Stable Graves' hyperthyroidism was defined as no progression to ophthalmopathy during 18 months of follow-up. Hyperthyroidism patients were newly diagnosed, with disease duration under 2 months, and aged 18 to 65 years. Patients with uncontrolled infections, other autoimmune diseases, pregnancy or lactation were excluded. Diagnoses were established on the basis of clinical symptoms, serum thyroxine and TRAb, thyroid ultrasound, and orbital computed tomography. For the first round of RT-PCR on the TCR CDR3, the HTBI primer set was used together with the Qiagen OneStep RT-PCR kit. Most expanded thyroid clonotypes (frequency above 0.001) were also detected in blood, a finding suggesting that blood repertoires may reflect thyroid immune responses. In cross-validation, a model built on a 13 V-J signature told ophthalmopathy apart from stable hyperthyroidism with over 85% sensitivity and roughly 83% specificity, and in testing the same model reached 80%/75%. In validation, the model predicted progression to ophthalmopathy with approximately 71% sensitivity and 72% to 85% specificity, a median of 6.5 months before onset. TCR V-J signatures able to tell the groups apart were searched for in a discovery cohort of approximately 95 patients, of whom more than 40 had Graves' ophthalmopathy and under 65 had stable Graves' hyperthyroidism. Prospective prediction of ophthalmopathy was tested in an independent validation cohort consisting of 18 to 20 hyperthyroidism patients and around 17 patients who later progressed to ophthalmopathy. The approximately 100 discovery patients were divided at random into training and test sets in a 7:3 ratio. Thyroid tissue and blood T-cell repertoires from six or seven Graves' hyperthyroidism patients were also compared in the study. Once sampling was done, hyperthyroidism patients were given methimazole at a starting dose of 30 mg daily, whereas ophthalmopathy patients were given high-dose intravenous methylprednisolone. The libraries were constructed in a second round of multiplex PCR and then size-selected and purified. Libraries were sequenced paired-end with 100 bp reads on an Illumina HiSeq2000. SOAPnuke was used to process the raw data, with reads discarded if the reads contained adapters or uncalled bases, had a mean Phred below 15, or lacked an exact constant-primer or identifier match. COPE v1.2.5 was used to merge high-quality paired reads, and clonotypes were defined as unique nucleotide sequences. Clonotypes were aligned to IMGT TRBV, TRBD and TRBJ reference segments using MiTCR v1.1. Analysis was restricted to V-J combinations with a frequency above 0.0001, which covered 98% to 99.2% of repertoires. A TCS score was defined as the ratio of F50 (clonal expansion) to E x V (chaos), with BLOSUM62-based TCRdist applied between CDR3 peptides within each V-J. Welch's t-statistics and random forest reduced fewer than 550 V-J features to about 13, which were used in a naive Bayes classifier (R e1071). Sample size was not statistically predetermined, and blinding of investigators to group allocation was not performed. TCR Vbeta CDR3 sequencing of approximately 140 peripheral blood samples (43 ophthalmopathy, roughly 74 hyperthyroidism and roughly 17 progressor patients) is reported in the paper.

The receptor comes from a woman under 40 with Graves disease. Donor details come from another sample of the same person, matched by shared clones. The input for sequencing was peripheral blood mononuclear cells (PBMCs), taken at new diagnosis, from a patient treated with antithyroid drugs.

The CDR3 has the sequence CASSLGPLETQYF. The nucleotide sequence reads TGTGCCAGCAGCTTGGGACCCTTAGAGACCCAGTACTTC. The chain is made from TRBV11-1 and TRBJ2-5; the D gene assignment is perhaps TRBD1 or TRBD2, with each matching 5 bases. Relative to germline, V is 3 bases shorter and J is 4 bases shorter, with 9 bases between their ends. The CDR3 contains 13 residues, cysteine and phenylalanine counted. Just CDR3 DNA is preserved here, 39 bases in frame from base 1. According to the germline V gene (reference sequence), CDR1 reads SGHAT and CDR2 reads FQDESV.